This entry is about one TCR beta chain. Its antigen is not known. A junction end diverges from the germline sequence, so it may reflect a read error. A second PCR, run for about 7 to 12 cycles, used a sample-barcoded 5' primer plus a J-beta primer mix. Individual samples furnished no less than 2.5 million CDR3-containing paired-end reads apiece. TCRdb redid the calling of the 5' RACE reads with MiXCR, one entry per CDR3 protein. The repertoire holds 650,000 to 950,000 distinct CDR3 sequences, with 40% to 50% as singletons. The source of the sample is a study of blood T cells in healthy people across ages. About the research overall: Template switching recovered approximately one barcoded beta molecule for every two T cells. The study, taken as a whole, reports: Naive and antigen-experienced cells were not separated, limiting conclusive comparison. Diversity figures based on one million T cells were deemed too low.

Germline V CDR1 and CDR2: MGHRA, YSYEKL. The CDR3 spans 16 residues. The TCR was taken from a man in his sixties in good health. Input material: blood. The V call is TRBV4-1, the J call TRBJ2-4; D gene uncertain. The CDR3 DNA sequence: TGCGCCAGCAACCAACTCACGTCCCTTCCCAAAAACATTCAGTACTTC. This sequence encodes CASNQLTSLPKNIQYF.